The 19 T cell receptor beta chains given below trace back to one sample, sequenced in a study of T cells in Graves' hyperthyroidism and ophthalmopathy. From RNA transcripts, TCR beta CDR3 regions were amplified. HTBI primers were used for first-round RT-PCR of the TCR CDR3. MiXCR was run by TCRdb on the multiplex PCR reads, yielding one entry per CDR3 protein. Here the sample spans about 380,000 distinct CDR3 sequences, less than 20% being singletons. The specimen was blood. Receptor source: a young man with Graves' ophthalmopathy.

This clonotype showed up many times. The V call is TRBV12-3 or TRBV12-4, the J call TRBJ1-1; D is possibly TRBD1 (5 bases). The length of the CDR3 is 14 residues. V was cut by 7 bases and J by 0 bases, with 12 bases left in between. CDR3 region: CASTPGRMNTEAFF. The CDR3 DNA reads TGTGCCAGCACCCCGGGACGGATGAACACTGAAGCTTTCTTT.

This clonotype was seen at least ten times. This chain uses TRBV20-1 with TRBJ2-5, with a possible D match to TRBD1 (6 bases). Trimming removed 6 bases at V and 4 bases at J, with 15 bases between. The length of the CDR3 is 13 residues. In germline, CDR1 is DFQATT, CDR2 SNEGSKA (reference sequence). CDR3 in amino acids: CSAGGGLLETQYF. The CDR3 DNA reads TGCAGTGCGGGTGGGGGCCTTTTAGAGACCCAGTACTTC.

The rearrangement joins TRBV4-2 to TRBJ2-7; TRBD2 matches 14 bases. Germline lookup yields CDR1 LGHNA and CDR2 YNFKEQ. The ends lost 4 bases at V and 3 bases at J; junction bases unmatched: 8. This CDR3 comprises 17 residues. CDR3 nucleotide sequence: TGTGCCAGCAGCCCAGTGGGACTAGCGGGGGTCCTCTACGAGCAGTACTTC. This codes for CASSPVGLAGVLYEQYF.

The V gene is TRBV19, the J gene TRBJ2-1; TRBD1 agrees at 10 bases. The germline V gene encodes CDR1 LNHDA and CDR2 SQIVND (reference sequence). Germline trimming cut 6 bases from V and 8 bases from J; bases unmatched to any gene: 13. This CDR3 has 16 residues. CDR3 bases: TGTGCCAGTAGGTACGGGACAGGGGTTTATGTAGATGAGCAGTTCTTC. Protein sequence: CASRYGTGVYVDEQFF. Using reference TRBV19 and TRBJ2-1 for the parts outside the CDR3, the full variable domain is DGGITQSPKYLFRKEGQNVTLSCEQNLNHDAMYWYRQDPGQGLRLIYYSQIVNDFQKGDIAEGYSVSREKKESFPLTVTSAQKNPTAFYLCASRYGTGVYVDEQFFGPGTRLTVL.

The chain recombines TRBV6-1 with TRBJ1-3, with D uncertain. The ends were cut back, 0 bases at V and 1 base at J, with 7 bases in the middle. This CDR3 has 15 residues. Germline-derived CDR1 and CDR2 are MNHNS and SASEGT. CDR3: CASSEAGLSGNTIYF. The CDR3 nucleotides are TGTGCCAGCAGTGAAGCGGGCCTATCTGGAAACACCATATATTTT.

This clonotype was picked up a small number of times. A much larger clone differs from this one at a single base, so this may be a read error. Given the absence of the conserved phenylalanine or tryptophan at the CDR3 end, a read error is likely. V and J are TRBV6-2 or TRBV6-3 and TRBJ1-2, with D perhaps matching TRBD1 (5 bases). The V end lost 0 bases, the J end lost 8 bases, and 13 bases lay between the germline ends. The CDR3 totals 14 residues. Germline loops: CDR1 MNHEY, CDR2 SVGEGT. The CDR3 nucleotides are TGTGCCAGCAGTTACTCGAGAGGGGATGGCGGCTACACCCTC. It encodes CASSYSRGDGGYTL.

This clonotype appeared many times. The chain uses TRBV28 and TRBJ2-1; TRBD1 or TRBD2 may be the D gene (5 bases each). This CDR3 comprises 13 residues. The germline V gene encodes CDR1 MDHEN and CDR2 SYDVKM. V dropped 2 bases and J dropped 12 bases, with 14 bases sitting between them. The CDR3 protein is CASSLGTPLGQFF. The CDR3 nucleotides are TGTGCCAGCAGTTTAGGGACCCCTCTTGGGCAGTTCTTC.

This clonotype was counted at least ten times. J is TRBJ2-1 and V is TRBV7-3, with no clear D. V gave up 1 base and J gave up 6 bases, with 4 bases separating them. CDR3 size: 12 residues. Germline loops: CDR1 SGHTA, CDR2 FQGTGA. The CDR3 bases are TGTGCCAGCAGCTTAAACTCCAATGAGCAGTTCTTC. This encodes CASSLNSNEQFF. Variable domain in full (rest from reference TRBV7-3 and TRBJ2-1): GAGVSQTPSNKVTEKGKYVELRCDPISGHTALYWYRQSLGQGPEFLIYFQGTGAADDSGLPNDRFFAVRPEGSVSTLKIQRTERGDSAVYLCASSLNSNEQFFGPGTRLTVL.

This rearrangement joins TRBV15 to TRBJ1-6; tentative D call: TRBD1 (6 bases). Germline values: CDR1 LNHNV, CDR2 YYDKDF (reference sequence). The V and J ends lost 0 bases and 9 bases respectively, with 12 bases between them. The CDR3 runs 15 residues. CDR3 in amino acids: CATSREAGGASPLHF. The CDR3 bases are TGTGCCACCAGCAGAGAAGCGGGGGGGGCTTCACCCCTCCACTTT. The full variable domain, completed using reference TRBV15 and TRBJ1-6, is DAMVIQNPRYQVTQFGKPVTLSCSQTLNHNVMYWYQQKSSQAPKLLFHYYDKDFNNEADTPDNFQSRRPNTSFCFLDIRSPGLGDTAMYLCATSREAGGASPLHFGNGTRLTVT.

The chain joins TRBV5-4 to TRBJ2-5; TRBD2 matches at 11 bases. The CDR3 runs to 18 residues. The ends lost 0 bases at V and 5 bases at J; junction bases unmatched: 12. Germline lookup yields CDR1 SGHNT and CDR2 YYREEE (reference sequence). This CDR3 is CASSLAVSSGGAEETQYF. CDR3 nucleotides: TGTGCCAGCAGCTTGGCCGTCAGTAGCGGGGGGGCGGAGGAGACCCAGTACTTC.

The rearrangement links TRBV5-1 to TRBJ2-5; no clear D. From germline, CDR1 is SGHRS and CDR2 YFSETQ. The CDR3 loop spans 15 amino acids. V lost 0 bases and J 9 bases, leaving 18 bases between the germline ends. In DNA form, the CDR3 reads TGCGCCAGCAGCTTGGCCTTGCCGCAGCAAGACGCCCAGTACTTC. Its translation: CASSLALPQQDAQYF.

The V call is TRBV7-9, the J call TRBJ2-3; 7 nucleotides align to TRBD1. The CDR3 has 18 amino acids. CDR1 and CDR2 from the germline V gene are SEHNR and FQNEAQ (reference sequence). V lost 6 bases, J lost 2 bases, and 17 bases stayed unmatched. For the CDR3, the DNA is TGTGCCAGCAGACCCAGGTTCGCAGGGACAGCCCACACAGATACGCAGTATTTT. It encodes CASRPRFAGTAHTDTQYF.

This clonotype occurred many times. The genes are TRBV11-2 and TRBJ2-1; unclear D gene. Trimming shortened V by 0 bases and J by 4 bases, and 10 bases separated the two germline ends. CDR1 and CDR2 from the germline V gene are SGHAT and FQNNGV. There are 15 residues in the CDR3. The chain's CDR3 is CASSLDQQAYNEQFF. CDR3 nucleotides: TGTGCCAGCAGCTTAGATCAACAAGCTTACAATGAGCAGTTCTTC.

The chain uses TRBV19 and TRBJ2-6, with unresolved D. There are 19 residues in the CDR3. V lost 1 base and J 0 bases, leaving 16 bases between the germline ends. Germline-derived CDR1 and CDR2 are LNHDA and SQIVND (reference sequence). CDR3 sequence reads: CASSIAPGRHSSGANVLTF. In nucleotides, the CDR3 is TGTGCCAGTAGTATAGCTCCAGGCAGGCATAGCTCTGGGGCCAACGTCCTGACTTTC.

This sequence joins TRBV5-8 and TRBJ2-1; 9 bases are a match to TRBD1. Germline-derived CDR1 and CDR2 are SGHTS and YDEGEE. This CDR3 spans 15 amino acids. The trim removed 4 bases at V and 9 bases at J, leaving 11 bases unmatched. For the CDR3, the DNA is TGTGCCAGCAGCCGTCCGGGACAGGGTAATCGTGAGCAGTTCTTC. Its protein is CASSRPGQGNREQFF.

The chain carries TRBV7-9 and TRBJ2-5; unclear D gene. The CDR3 totals 15 residues. The germline CDR1 and CDR2 sequences are SEHNR and FQNEAQ (reference sequence). V gave up 1 base and J gave up 3 bases, with 12 bases separating them. This CDR3 reads CASSLDSAEEETQYF. As DNA, the CDR3 is TGTGCCAGCAGCTTAGATTCGGCAGAAGAAGAGACCCAGTACTTC.

This clonotype was seen repeatedly, ten times or more. The chain combines TRBV28 with TRBJ1-2; D is possibly TRBD1 (5 bases). Trimming stripped 8 bases from V and 2 bases from J, with 21 bases between. Germline lookup yields CDR1 MDHEN and CDR2 SYDVKM. This CDR3 is built from 16 residues. DNA of the CDR3: TGTGCCAGCTCCCTGAACTCCGGGACCGCAAACTATGGCTACACCTTC. Translating gives CASSLNSGTANYGYTF.

This clonotype was seen at least ten times. The V call is TRBV20-1, the J call TRBJ2-1; 7 bases are a match to TRBD1. CDR1 is DFQATT and CDR2 is SNEGSKA in the germline V gene (reference sequence). Losses at the gene ends were 6 bases for V and 0 bases for J; bases not matched to a gene: 8. This CDR3 is built from 15 residues. DNA for the CDR3: TGCAGTGCGGAACAGGGGAAAAGCTCCTACAATGAGCAGTTCTTC. This translates into CSAEQGKSSYNEQFF.

The rearrangement uses TRBV5-4 and TRBJ1-1; a weak D match, TRBD1 (5 bases). Germline values: CDR1 SGHNT, CDR2 YYREEE (reference sequence). The V end was cut by 6 bases, the J end by 6 bases, with 21 bases between. The length of the CDR3 is 15 residues. The CDR3 region is CASNLDTLKGAEAFF. The CDR3 nucleotides read TGTGCCAGCAACCTGGACACTCTTAAAGGGGCTGAAGCTTTCTTT. The full variable domain, in which reference TRBV5-4 and TRBJ1-1 provide the parts outside the CDR3, is ETGVTQSPTHLIKTRGQQVTLRCSSQSGHNTVSWYQQALGQGPQFIFQYYREEENGRGNFPPRFSGLQFPNYSSELNVNALELDDSALYLCASNLDTLKGAEAFFGQGTRLTVV.